These T cell receptor beta chains were read from a single sample in a study of CD8+ T cells in alopecia areata. Profiling relied on immunoSEQ multiplex PCR, and the TCRdb table lists in-frame clones only, not all of them. The repertoire has over 150,000 clones, roughly 60% of them found once; the top ten carry 1.7%. This specimen was CD4+ T cells sorted from blood, taken at week 0. The receptors shown here come from a human donor with alopecia areata. CDR3s include the opening cysteine and the closing phenylalanine or tryptophan. Fields, in order: clone size, V gene, CDR3 length, D gene, J gene, CDR3 DNA, CDR3 protein. A D gene is named only where the DNA matches it firmly. Some rows have no size entry. The others give once, few or many, or a class for an expanded clone.

size: NA
V: TRBV2
length: 19
D: TRBD1
J: TRBJ1-5
DNA: TGTGCCAGCAGTGAAAGTTCCTTGGGGACAGGGGGATGGGGTCAGCCCCAGCATTTT
CDR3: CASSESSLGTGGWGQPQHF

size: once
V: TRBV5-1
length: 15
D: TRBD2
J: TRBJ2-5
DNA: TGCGCCAGCAGCTTGGGACTAGCGGGAACGGAGACCCAGTACTTC
CDR3: CASSLGLAGTETQYF

size: NA
V: TRBV10-2
length: 16
D: NA
J: TRBJ2-1
DNA: TGCGCCAGCAGTGAGCAGGGTAACATCGGAGGCAGTGAGCAGTTCTTC
CDR3: CASSEQGNIGGSEQFF

size: NA
V: TRBV29-1
length: 12
D: NA
J: TRBJ2-5
DNA: TGCAGCGCCGGAATCCTCGGGGAGACCCAGTACTTC
CDR3: CSAGILGETQYF

size: once
V: TRBV25-1
length: 12
D: NA
J: TRBJ2-5
DNA: TGTGCCAGCGCCGCAGGGTTGGAGACCCAGTACTTC
CDR3: CASAAGLETQYF

size: NA
V: TRBV5-4
length: 13
D: NA
J: TRBJ2-5
DNA: TGTGCCAGCAGCTCCCGGGATCAAGAGACCCAGTACTTC
CDR3: CASSSRDQETQYF

size: NA
V: TRBV7-2
length: 15
D: TRBD1
J: TRBJ1-6
DNA: TGTGCCAGCAGCTTAGGACAGGGAAACAATTCACCCCTCCACTTT
CDR3: CASSLGQGNNSPLHF

size: NA
V: TRBV5-1
length: 13
D: NA
J: TRBJ1-2
DNA: TGCGCCAGCAGCTTCACACCAGGGGATGGCTACACCTTC
CDR3: CASSFTPGDGYTF

size: NA
V: TRBV10-3
length: 17
D: NA
J: TRBJ1-2
DNA: TGTGCCATCAGGTCTGGCACTGACGGGGACTGGAGCTATGGCTACACCTTC
CDR3: CAIRSGTDGDWSYGYTF

size: NA
V: TRBV29-1
length: 12
D: TRBD2
J: TRBJ2-1
DNA: TGCAGCGTGGAAAGACTAGCCGGTGAGCAGTTCTTC
CDR3: CSVERLAGEQFF

size: NA
V: TRBV6-4
length: 13
D: NA
J: TRBJ1-2
DNA: TGTGCCAGCAGTGACGGGAGTGGCTATGGCTACACCTTC
CDR3: CASSDGSGYGYTF

size: NA
V: TRBV6-5
length: 12
D: NA
J: TRBJ1-5
DNA: TGTGCCAGCAGTCACGGATCAGGGCCCCAGCATTTT
CDR3: CASSHGSGPQHF

size: NA
V: TRBV7-2
length: 15
D: TRBD1
J: TRBJ1-1
DNA: TGTGCCAGCCGCTGGCGGGGTCTCAGGGGGACTGAAGCTTTCTTT
CDR3: CASRWRGLRGTEAFF

size: NA
V: TRBV27
length: 16
D: TRBD2
J: TRBJ2-1
DNA: TGTGCCAGCAGTACCCTAGCGGGGGGGTATAGCAATGAGCAGTTCTTC
CDR3: CASSTLAGGYSNEQFF

size: few
V: TRBV28
length: 14
D: NA
J: TRBJ2-1
DNA: TGTGCCAGCACCAGGTCGATGATGTTAGGCGGGCAGTTCTTC
CDR3: CASTRSMMLGGQFF

size: few
V: TRBV21-1
length: 16
D: NA
J: TRBJ1-5
DNA: TGTGCCAGCAGCTCAGGGCGGCAGCCCAGCAATCAGCCCCAGCATTTT
CDR3: CASSSGRQPSNQPQHF

size: NA
V: TRBV29-1
length: 18
D: NA
J: TRBJ1-5
DNA: TGCAGCGTTGAAGACAGTTTCTCGTGTCCAGGCAATTGTCAGCCCCAGCATTTT
CDR3: CSVEDSFSCPGNCQPQHF

size: NA
V: TRBV6-5
length: 14
D: TRBD1
J: TRBJ2-2
DNA: TGTGCCAGCAGACAGACAGGGGGCACCGGGGAGCTGTTTTTT
CDR3: CASRQTGGTGELFF

size: NA
V: TRBV30
length: 12
D: NA
J: TRBJ2-2
DNA: TGTGCCTGGAGTAGGGACACCGGGGAGCTGTTTTTT
CDR3: CAWSRDTGELFF

size: once
V: TRBV7-3
length: 13
D: NA
J: TRBJ1-1
DNA: TGTGCCAGCAGGCTCATGAGTAGTACTGAAGCTTTCTTT
CDR3: CASRLMSSTEAFF

size: NA
V: TRBV7-2
length: 14
D: TRBD2
J: TRBJ2-7
DNA: TGTGCCAGCAGCCTTACTGGGGGGGCCTACGAGCAGTACTTC
CDR3: CASSLTGGAYEQYF

size: NA
V: TRBV27
length: 14
D: NA
J: TRBJ2-2
DNA: TGTGCCAGCATGCTCGGTCTCACCCGCGGGGAGCTGTTTTTT
CDR3: CASMLGLTRGELFF

size: few
V: TRBV2
length: 14
D: NA
J: TRBJ2-1
DNA: TGTGCCAGCAGCCTGACAGTCTCCTACAATGAGCAGTTCTTC
CDR3: CASSLTVSYNEQFF

size: NA
V: TRBV29-1
length: 15
D: NA
J: TRBJ1-2
DNA: TGCAGCGTTGGCGGTGAGGCAGGCTTGAACTATGGCTACACCTTC
CDR3: CSVGGEAGLNYGYTF

size: NA
V: TRBV2
length: 11
D: NA
J: TRBJ2-4
DNA: TGTGCCAGCAGTGAAGAAGGGATTCAGTACTTC
CDR3: CASSEEGIQYF

size: NA
V: TRBV2
length: 15
D: TRBD2
J: TRBJ2-7
DNA: TGTGCCAGCACCCCCGAGGGAAGCGGGGGCTACGAGCAGTACTTC
CDR3: CASTPEGSGGYEQYF

size: NA
V: TRBV6-5
length: 14
D: NA
J: TRBJ1-2
DNA: TGTGCCAGCAGTTTATTGCAGTATTCCGATGGCTACACCTTC
CDR3: CASSLLQYSDGYTF

size: NA
V: TRBV5-6
length: 13
D: NA
J: TRBJ2-3
DNA: TGTGCCAGCAGCTTGTACAGCGTAGATACGCAGTATTTT
CDR3: CASSLYSVDTQYF